Presented here are 21 T cell receptor beta chains from one specimen sequenced in a study of blood T cell repertoires in COVID-19. The method was immunoSEQ multiplex PCR; TCRdb's version includes in-frame clones alone and lacks a portion of them. The sample has about 230,000 clones, 85% to 90% seen once; the top ten hold less than 3.5%. The material sequenced was peripheral blood. These receptors originate from a man aged 25-40 years with COVID-19, enrolled during active disease.

CDR3 sequence: CASSPASGGYNEQFF. The CDR3, as DNA: TGTGCCAGCAGCCCCGCTAGCGGGGGTTACAATGAGCAGTTCTTC. The chain recombines TRBV7-3 with TRBJ2-1; 10 bases match TRBD2. The germline CDR1 and CDR2 sequences are SGHTA and FQGTGA. Germline trimming cut 5 bases from V and 4 bases from J; bases unmatched to any gene: 5. CDR3 size: 15 residues.

This clone turned up a few times. This chain joins TRBV30 and TRBJ2-7; 9 bases are shared with TRBD1. The CDR3 runs 14 residues. V shed 0 bases, J shed 1 base, and the junction held 1 base outside the gene matches. The germline gives CDR1 GTSNPN, CDR2 SVGIG (reference sequence). CDR3 nucleotides: TGTGCCTGGAGTGTAGGGACAGGGTCCTACGAGCAGTACTTC. Translating gives CAWSVGTGSYEQYF.

The gene calls are TRBV19 and TRBJ2-7, with a tentative D call TRBD2 (6 bases). This CDR3 is 13 amino acids long. Germline values: CDR1 LNHDA, CDR2 SQIVND (reference sequence). The V and J ends lost 9 bases and 0 bases respectively, with 12 bases between them. Here the CDR3 reads CASRGLSSYEQYF. CDR3 DNA: TGTGCCAGCCGGGGGTTAAGCTCCTACGAGCAGTACTTC.

The sample holds one count of this clone. The chain has TRBV6-5 and TRBJ1-5; D unclear. Germline CDR1 MNHEY, CDR2 SVGAGI. CDR3 length equals 13 residues. V lost 6 bases and J lost 0, with 6 bases in between. Written as DNA, the CDR3 is TGTGCCAGCAGGGCCGATAGCAATCAGCCCCAGCATTTT. Its protein product is CASRADSNQPQHF.

V usage is TRBV7-2 and J usage is TRBJ2-2; 9 positions match TRBD2. The junction had 14 bases not matched to a gene; V was cut back by 5 bases and J by 1 base. The CDR3 length is 19 residues. Germline CDR1 and CDR2: SGHTA and FQGNSA. The CDR3 DNA reads as TGTGCCAGCAGCCCCCGCGGGACTAGCCCCCGAGGGAACACCGGGGAGCTGTTTTTT. Its translation: CASSPRGTSPRGNTGELFF.

The V and J genes are TRBV28 and TRBJ1-2; tentatively, D is TRBD1 (6 bases). This CDR3 spans 22 amino acids. V was clipped by 3 bases and J by 8 bases, with 40 bases between them. CDR1 MDHEN and CDR2 SYDVKM come from the germline V gene. As DNA, the CDR3 is TGTGCCAGCAGTTTCCCCCCCTATAAAGGGGGAAGGGCAGGGCAAGTACTAAGGGGCTACACCTTC. Translated, it gives CASSFPPYKGGRAGQVLRGYTF.

This chain uses TRBV6-5 with TRBJ1-2; D may be TRBD1 (6 bases). The V end lost 4 bases, the J end lost 3 bases, and 9 bases lay between the germline ends. From germline, CDR1 is MNHEY and CDR2 SVGAGI. There are 13 residues in the CDR3. The CDR3 sequence: CASSSGTYYGYTF. CDR3 in DNA: TGTGCCAGCAGTTCCGGGACATACTATGGCTACACCTTC.

The chain carries TRBV30 and TRBJ1-5; D perhaps matches TRBD1 (5 bases). V was shortened by 5 bases and J by 4 bases, with 21 bases between the two germline ends. In germline, CDR1 is GTSNPN, CDR2 SVGIG (reference sequence). The CDR3 spans 16 residues. The CDR3 region has the DNA TGTGCCTGGGGAGGATGGACGGGACTCAAGAATCAGCCCCAGCATTTT. The encoded protein is CAWGGWTGLKNQPQHF.

The genes are TRBV5-1 and TRBJ2-1, with TRBD2 identical over 7 bases. Germline CDR1 is SGHRS and CDR2 is YFSETQ. The CDR3 sequence is 17 residues long. Trimming cost V 6 bases and J 2 bases; bases outside gene matches: 14. The CDR3 spells CASNPPGGSITYNEQFF. For the CDR3, the DNA is TGCGCCAGCAACCCTCCGGGCGGGAGTATCACCTACAATGAGCAGTTCTTC.

The chain carries TRBV6-1 and TRBJ1-5, with D perhaps matching TRBD1 (6 bases). The CDR3 is 14 amino acids. V was clipped by 3 bases and J by 4 bases, with 10 bases between them. Germline V gene lookup returns CDR1 MNHNS and CDR2 SASEGT. The CDR3 sequence: CASSDRQANQPQHF. The CDR3 nucleotides read TGTGCCAGCAGTGATAGACAGGCAAATCAGCCCCAGCATTTT.

This chain uses TRBV12-5 with TRBJ1-4, with D possibly TRBD1 on 6 matching bases. Deletions cut 6 bases from V and 4 bases from J, with 18 bases between. CDR1 LGHNT and CDR2 FRNRAP come from the germline V gene. The CDR3 length is 16 residues. CDR3 amino acids: CASGLGGKRNNEKLFF. In DNA form, the CDR3 reads TGTGCTAGTGGACTAGGGGGAAAGAGGAATAATGAAAAACTGTTTTTT. Based on the CDR3 plus reference TRBV12-5 and TRBJ1-4, the full variable domain is DARVTQTPRHKVTEMGQEVTMRCQPILGHNTVFWYRQTMMQGLELLAYFRNRAPLDDSGMPKDRFSAEMPDATLATLKIQPSEPRDSAVYFCASGLGGKRNNEKLFFGSGTQLSVL.

This rearrangement joins TRBV19 to TRBJ1-4, with D possibly TRBD1 on 5 matching bases. CDR3 length equals 12 residues. Trimming pared 5 bases from V and 8 bases from J, leaving 9 bases between. Germline values: CDR1 LNHDA, CDR2 SQIVND (reference sequence). CDR3 coding DNA: TGTGCCAGTAGTCTAGCAGGGGAAAAACTGTTTTTT. This translates into CASSLAGEKLFF.

The chain is built from TRBV7-8 and TRBJ1-1, with no clear D. Germline lookup yields CDR1 SGHVS and CDR2 FQNEAQ. Between the trimmed V and J ends, which lost 6 bases and 2 bases, there was a span of 16 bases. This CDR3 spans 15 amino acids. The CDR3 here is CASSLNPRANTEAFF. In nucleotides, the CDR3 is TGTGCCAGCAGTCTTAACCCAAGAGCAAACACTGAAGCTTTCTTT.

This clone occurred once. The chain's CDR3 is CASRQSSGGTYTEAFF. CDR3 coding DNA: TGCGCCAGCCGGCAATCGTCTGGGGGGACGTACACTGAAGCTTTCTTT. The chain joins TRBV5-1 to TRBJ1-1, with a tentative D call TRBD1 (5 bases). CDR1 and CDR2 (germline): SGHRS, YFSETQ. V lost 7 bases, J lost 3 bases, and 22 bases lay in between. The CDR3 has 16 residues.

V and J are TRBV19 and TRBJ2-5; 12 nucleotides line up with TRBD2. Germline assignment: CDR1 LNHDA and CDR2 SQIVND (reference sequence). V was pared by 4 bases and J by 3 bases, with 3 bases of the junction left unmatched. The CDR3 spans 15 residues. In nucleotides, the CDR3 is TGTGCCAGTAGTACAGGACTAGCGGGGAAAGAGACCCAGTACTTC. Its protein is CASSTGLAGKETQYF.

The genes are TRBV5-8 and TRBJ1-6; possible D gene TRBD1, 6 bases. V gave up 2 bases and J gave up 3 bases, with 15 bases separating them. The CDR3 is 17 residues long. The germline gives CDR1 SGHTS, CDR2 YDEGEE. The CDR3 bases are TGTGCCAGCAGCTTAAAACAATCAGGGGACTATAATTCACCCCTCCACTTT. This encodes CASSLKQSGDYNSPLHF.

The chain recombines TRBV5-1 with TRBJ2-1; 9 bases line up with TRBD2. In germline, CDR1 is SGHRS, CDR2 YFSETQ. This CDR3 is 16 amino acids long. Trimming cost V 6 bases and J 7 bases; bases outside gene matches: 14. As DNA, the CDR3 is TGCGCCAGCACCGAACCGGGACTAGCTATAGGGAATGAGCAGTTCTTC. Translation: CASTEPGLAIGNEQFF.

The rearrangement links TRBV7-2 to TRBJ2-7, with TRBD2 as a possible D gene (5 bases). V lost 5 bases and J 2 bases, leaving 16 bases between the germline ends. The CDR3 has 15 residues. From germline, CDR1 is SGHTA and CDR2 FQGNSA. In DNA form, the CDR3 reads TGTGCCAGCAGCGCCGATCGGACTCTTACCTACGAGCAGTACTTC. Translating gives CASSADRTLTYEQYF.

This chain uses TRBV7-2 with TRBJ2-3; 7 bases align to TRBD1. Germline loops: CDR1 SGHTA, CDR2 FQGNSA. Trimming removed 3 bases from V and 2 bases from J; junction bases left unmatched: 5. The CDR3 is made up of 15 amino acids. The CDR3 spells CASSLNRGDTDTQYF. The CDR3 nucleotides are TGTGCCAGCAGCTTGAACAGGGGAGACACAGATACGCAGTATTTT.

The genes are TRBV5-5 and TRBJ2-7; the D gene is possibly TRBD1 (6 bases). V was pared by 0 bases and J by 0 bases, with 10 bases between. CDR1 and CDR2 (germline): SGHKS, YYEKEE (reference sequence). The CDR3 contains 15 residues. The CDR3 bases are TGTGCCAGCAGCTTGGAATGGACAGCCTCCTACGAGCAGTACTTC. As protein: CASSLEWTASYEQYF.

The genes are TRBV6-2 or TRBV6-3 and TRBJ2-3; D remains unclear. CDR1 MNHEY and CDR2 SVGEGT come from the germline V gene. The V end was cut by 5 bases, the J end by 4 bases, with 4 bases between. The CDR3 consists of 11 residues. In nucleotides, the CDR3 is TGTGCCAGCAGTAGCGCAGATACGCAGTATTTT. Translation gives CASSSADTQYF.